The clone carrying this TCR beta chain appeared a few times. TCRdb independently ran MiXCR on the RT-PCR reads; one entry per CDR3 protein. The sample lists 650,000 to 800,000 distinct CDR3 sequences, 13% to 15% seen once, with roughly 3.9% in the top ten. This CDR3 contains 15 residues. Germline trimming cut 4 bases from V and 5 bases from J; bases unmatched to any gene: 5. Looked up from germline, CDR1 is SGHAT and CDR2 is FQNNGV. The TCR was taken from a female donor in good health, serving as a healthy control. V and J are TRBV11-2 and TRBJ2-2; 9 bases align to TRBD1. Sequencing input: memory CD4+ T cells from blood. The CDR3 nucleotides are TGTGCCAGCAGCTCGGGACAGGGTCGAACCGGGGAGCTGTTTTTT. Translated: CASSSGQGRTGELFF.